This TCR beta chain was documented in a study of cytomegalovirus exposure and HLA in healthy donors. Study-wide findings and caveats: Cytomegalovirus association was listed for 164 TCR beta chains.

The CDR3 spans 12 residues. Trimming pared 5 bases from V and 1 base from J, leaving 8 bases between. The germline V gene has CDR1 SQVTM and CDR2 ANQGSEA. Remarks on this clone: Its target is not known.

TCRdb keeps only in-frame clones here, not all; method: immunoSEQ multiplex PCR. The sample holds around 98,000 clones, roughly 87% seen once. The chain has TRBV29-1 and TRBJ1-1; D not certain. The sequenced sample was PBMCs. The clonotype was recovered from a man younger than 30 in good health and CMV-seropositive. Here the CDR3 reads CSVMRENTEAFF. CDR3 DNA sequence: TGCAGCGTTATGAGGGAGAACACTGAAGCTTTCTTT.